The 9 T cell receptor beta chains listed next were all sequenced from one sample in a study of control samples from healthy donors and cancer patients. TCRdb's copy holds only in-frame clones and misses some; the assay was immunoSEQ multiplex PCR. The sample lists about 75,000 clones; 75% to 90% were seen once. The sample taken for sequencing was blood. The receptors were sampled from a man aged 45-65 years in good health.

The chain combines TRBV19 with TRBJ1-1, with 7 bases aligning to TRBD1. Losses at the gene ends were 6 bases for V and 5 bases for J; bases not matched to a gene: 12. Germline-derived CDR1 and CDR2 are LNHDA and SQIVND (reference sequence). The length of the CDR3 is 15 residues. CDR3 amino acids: CASRTTGEGLTEAFF. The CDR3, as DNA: TGTGCCAGTAGAACTACAGGGGAAGGGCTAACTGAAGCTTTCTTT.

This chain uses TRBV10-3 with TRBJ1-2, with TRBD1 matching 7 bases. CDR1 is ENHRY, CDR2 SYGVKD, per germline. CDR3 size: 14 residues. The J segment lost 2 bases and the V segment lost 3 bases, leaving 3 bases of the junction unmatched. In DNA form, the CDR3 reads TGTGCCATCAGTGATCCGGGACAGAACTATGGCTACACCTTC. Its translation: CAISDPGQNYGYTF.

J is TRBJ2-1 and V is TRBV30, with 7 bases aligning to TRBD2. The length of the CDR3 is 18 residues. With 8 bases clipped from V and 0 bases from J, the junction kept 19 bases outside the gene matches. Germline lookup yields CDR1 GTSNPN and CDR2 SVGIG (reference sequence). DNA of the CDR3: TGTGCCCTGGTGGGGGGGGGACTTTCCACTAGCTCCTACAATGAGCAGTTCTTC. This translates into CALVGGGLSTSSYNEQFF.

CDR3: CASSLGSGFEQYF. The CDR3 DNA reads TGTGCCAGCAGTTTAGGGTCAGGGTTCGAGCAGTACTTC. The genes are TRBV27 and TRBJ2-7; D perhaps matches TRBD1 (5 bases). CDR1 and CDR2 (germline): MNHEY, SMNVEV (reference sequence). V shed 2 bases and J shed 6 bases, with 11 bases lying between them. The CDR3 has 13 residues.

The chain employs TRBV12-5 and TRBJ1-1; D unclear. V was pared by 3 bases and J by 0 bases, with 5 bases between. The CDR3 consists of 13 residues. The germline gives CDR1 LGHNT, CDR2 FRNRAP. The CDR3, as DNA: TGTGCTAGTGGTTTAGAGATGAACACTGAAGCTTTCTTT. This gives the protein CASGLEMNTEAFF.

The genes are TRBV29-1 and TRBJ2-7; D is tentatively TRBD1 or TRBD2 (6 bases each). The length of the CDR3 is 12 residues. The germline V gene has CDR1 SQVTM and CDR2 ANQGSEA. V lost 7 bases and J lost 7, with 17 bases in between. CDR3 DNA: TGCAGCGCCCTAGGGGGGAGAATGGAGCAGTACTTC. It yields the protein CSALGGRMEQYF.

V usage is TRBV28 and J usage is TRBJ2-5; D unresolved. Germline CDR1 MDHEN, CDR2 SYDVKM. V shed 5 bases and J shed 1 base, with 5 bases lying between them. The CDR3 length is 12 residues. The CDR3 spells CASSLLQETQYF. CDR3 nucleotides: TGTGCCAGCAGTCTACTCCAAGAGACCCAGTACTTC.

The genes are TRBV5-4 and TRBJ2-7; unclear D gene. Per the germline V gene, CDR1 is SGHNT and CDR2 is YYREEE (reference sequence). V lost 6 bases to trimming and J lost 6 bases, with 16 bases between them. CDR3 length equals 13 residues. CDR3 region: CASNNYGGSEQYF. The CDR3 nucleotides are TGTGCCAGCAATAATTACGGTGGATCCGAGCAGTACTTC.

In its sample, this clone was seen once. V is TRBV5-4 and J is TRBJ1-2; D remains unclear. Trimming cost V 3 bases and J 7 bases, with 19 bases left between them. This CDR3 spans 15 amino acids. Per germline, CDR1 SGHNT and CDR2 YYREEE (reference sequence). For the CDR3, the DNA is TGTGCCAGCAGCTGGGGATCGGTGGGAGGTGTTGGCTACACCTTC. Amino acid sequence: CASSWGSVGGVGYTF.